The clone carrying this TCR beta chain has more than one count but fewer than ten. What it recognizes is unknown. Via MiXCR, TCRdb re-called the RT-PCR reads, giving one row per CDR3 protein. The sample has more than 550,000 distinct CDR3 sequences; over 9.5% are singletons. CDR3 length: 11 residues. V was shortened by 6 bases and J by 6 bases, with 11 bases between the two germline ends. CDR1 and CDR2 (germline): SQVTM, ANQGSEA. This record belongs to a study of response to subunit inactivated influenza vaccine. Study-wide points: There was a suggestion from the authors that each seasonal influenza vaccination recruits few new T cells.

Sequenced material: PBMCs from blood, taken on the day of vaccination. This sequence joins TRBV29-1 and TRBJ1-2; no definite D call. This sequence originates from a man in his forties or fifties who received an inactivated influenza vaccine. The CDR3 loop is CSVVDIDGYTF. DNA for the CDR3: TGCAGCGTGGTTGACATAGATGGCTACACCTTC.